This T cell receptor (beta chain) was captured by sequencing in a study of regulatory T cells in long-lasting Graves disease (dated by TCRdb to about 2021). Looking at the study overall: Persistent Graves' disease was defined as persistently positive TSH receptor autoantibodies together with antithyroid drug treatment for over 5 years. TCR sequencing covered some 13 persistent and some 20 newly diagnosed Graves' disease patients, some 35 samples in total. Patients with persistent Graves' disease were compared with patients with newly diagnosed Graves' disease using TCR sequencing and RNA sequencing of peripheral blood. The study took place in China and was registered as a clinical trial. Persistent Graves' disease patients in the clinical cohort had taken antithyroid drugs for approximately 9.5 years on average. Results and caveats for the whole study, not just this receptor: A larger number of public clonotypes was shared among persistent patients (around 2,500) than among newly diagnosed patients (about 990). Compared with newly diagnosed patients, persistent Graves' disease patients had lower TCR Shannon entropy and fewer highly expanded clones, which suggests clonal expansion. The small sample size was acknowledged by the authors as a limitation that may reduce accuracy. Peripheral blood alone was examined, since thyroid tissue, which constituted the primary lesion, could not be accessed. Only the TCR beta chain was sequenced and analyzed. Persistent disease showed preferential use of TRBV28, TRBJ1-2 and TRBJ2-5, whereas newly diagnosed disease favored TRBV20-1 and TRBJ2-1.

Reading the label with the study, this specimen's time point is: persistent/refractory GD, antithyroid drugs over 5 years with positive TRAb. For both TCR sequencing and RNA sequencing, RNA was extracted from PBMCs using TRIzol. The diagnosis of Graves' disease was made according to American Thyroid Association guidelines. The patients came from an endocrinology department in Xi'an, China. From each patient, around 9 milliliters of peripheral blood was collected into an EDTA anticoagulant tube. Ficoll Paque Plus density gradient separation was used to isolate PBMCs, and no additional T cell sorting was done. An Agilent 2100 Bioanalyzer and agarose gel were used to check RNA quality, and a NanoDrop 2000 was used to measure RNA concentration. The CDR3 runs 15 residues from the cysteine to the phenylalanine. This entry keeps only the CDR3 DNA: 45 bases, framed from base 1. Here V drops 5 bases and J drops 0 bases, and the junction holds 3 bases not matched to any gene.

This clonotype was recorded at least ten times. What antigen it recognizes has not been identified. Base qualities are not at hand, and no much larger clone is one base apart. Libraries were constructed by multiplex PCR. The sequencer listed for this sample is Illumina HiSeq 4000. iRepertoire HTBI primers and Arm-PCR amplification of CDR3 regions were used to construct TCR beta libraries. Before sequencing, the PCR products went through gel purification. In the source study's methods: Gene usage analysis of CDR3 amino acid clonotypes used the roughly 60 TRBV and some 13 TRBJ segments found across samples. Filtered high-quality paired reads were merged into contigs using COPE and FqMerger. BLAST was used to align contigs to IMGT TRBV, TRBD and TRBJ reference genes, with CDR3 defined following IMGT. Clonotypes above 0.1% frequency were classified as highly expanded clones. Repertoire diversity was measured by Shannon entropy, and V-J evenness by the Gini coefficient. A clonotype found in more than one individual was treated as public. The public reads were quality trimmed at Q25 with fastp and then assembled into clones with MiXCR by TCRdb, keeping productive beta chains. Each CDR3 protein gets just one entry, which takes the most common genes and DNA from the rows behind it. These V and J calls are TCRdb output, not the study's own analysis. For this sample there are about 400,000 distinct CDR3 sequences; less than 25% appear just once. The ten biggest clones cover under 25% of the sample.

Recombination linked TRBV12-3 or TRBV12-4 to TRBJ2-7; a stretch of 11 junction bases matches TRBD2. Sequencing used peripheral blood mononuclear cells (PBMCs), obtained when the disease was refractory, from a patient treated with antithyroid drugs. The receptor comes from a female donor with Graves disease. The CDR3 protein sequence reads: CASSPSGRSSYEQYF. DNA sequence: TGTGCCAGCAGTCCTAGCGGGAGGAGCTCCTACGAGCAGTACTTC.